This is a list of T cell receptor beta chains from one sample in a study of cytomegalovirus exposure and HLA in healthy donors. The assay was immunoSEQ multiplex PCR, and TCRdb's table has in-frame clones only and misses some. The table includes about 120,000 clones, around 82% detected once. The specimen sequenced was PBMCs. All receptors derive from a female donor in good health and CMV-seronegative. The CDR3 runs from the conserved cysteine through the conserved F or W. A D gene is named only where the DNA matches it firmly. Part of the rows lack a size; the others show once, few, many or a class for expanded clones.

clone_size	d_call	j_call	v_call	cdr3_nt	cdr3_aa
.	.	TRBJ2-1	TRBV18	TGTGCCAGCTCACCCCTAAGAGCCCCGGGCTCCTACAATGAGCAGTTCTTC	CASSPLRAPGSYNEQFF
.	TRBD2	TRBJ2-5	TRBV5-1	TGCGCCAGCAGCTTGAGTACCTTAGCGGGGGAAGAGACCCAGTACTTC	CASSLSTLAGEETQYF
few	.	TRBJ2-1	TRBV29-1	TGCAGCGTTGACCTGACTCCCAGCTCCTACAATGAGCAGTTCTTC	CSVDLTPSSYNEQFF
.	TRBD2	TRBJ2-7	TRBV7-9	TGTTCCAGCGAGGGACTAGCCTACGAGCAGTACTTC	CSSEGLAYEQYF
.	.	TRBJ2-1	TRBV7-3	TGTGCCAGCAGCCCCAGCGGATACTCCTACAATGAGCAGTTCTTC	CASSPSGYSYNEQFF
few	.	TRBJ2-1	TRBV7-2	TGTGCCAGCAGCTCACGGGCAGGGCCCGGTAGCTACAATGAGCAGTTCTTC	CASSSRAGPGSYNEQFF
few	TRBD1	TRBJ2-7	TRBV6-1	TGTGCCAGCAACCCCGGACAGGACACGTCCTACGAGCAGTACTTC	CASNPGQDTSYEQYF
.	TRBD1	TRBJ1-2	TRBV25-1	TGTGCCAGCAACGACAGGGAGAACTATGGCTACACCTTC	CASNDRENYGYTF
.	TRBD1	TRBJ2-7	TRBV7-9	TGTTCCAGCAGCTATCCCTCCGGGACAGGGACGAACGAGCAGTACTTC	CSSSYPSGTGTNEQYF
.	TRBD1	TRBJ1-2	TRBV30	TGTGCCTGGAACGGACAGGGGAATGGCTACACCTTC	CAWNGQGNGYTF
.	TRBD2	TRBJ2-3	TRBV7-3	TGTGCCAGCAACCTAGCGGGAGAATTCACAGATACGCAGTATTTT	CASNLAGEFTDTQYF
once	TRBD1	TRBJ1-1	TRBV6-5	TGTGCCAGCGCTTCGACAGGGGGCGGTGAAGCTTTCTTT	CASASTGGGEAFF
.	TRBD1	TRBJ1-5	TRBV18	TGTGCCAGCTCACCGACGGGACAGGGTAGCAATCAGCCCCAGCATTTT	CASSPTGQGSNQPQHF
.	TRBD1	TRBJ2-4	TRBV5-6	TGTGCCAGCAGCTACCGACAGGGAAAAAACAGTCAGTACTTC	CASSYRQGKNSQYF